This TCR beta chain was identified in a study of shared clonotypes between healthy human individuals. Across the whole study: Each donor's CD4 naive and CD4 memory cells filled three plates apiece, CD8 naive two, and CD8 memory one.

Assay: immunoSEQ multiplex PCR; the TCRdb copy retains only in-frame clones and omits some. The sample holds approximately 2.4 million clones; around 95% are singletons and the top ten take over 0.1%. This CDR3 region has 14 residues. V shed 6 bases and J 7 bases; nucleotides not matched to a gene: 8. The V gene's germline CDR1 is MGHRA and CDR2 YSYEKL. The sample holds a few counts of this clone. The V call is TRBV4-1, the J call TRBJ2-7; 11 positions agree with TRBD2. This TCR was sampled from a man between 18 and 35 years old in good health. Input material: naive CD4+ T cells sorted from blood. The subset here: CD45RA+ positively selected. CDR3 protein: CASRVAGGPGEQYF. The CDR3 bases are TGCGCCAGCAGGGTAGCGGGAGGGCCGGGAGAGCAGTACTTC.